The 31 T cell receptor beta chains below were found in one sample sequenced in a study of blood T cells in healthy people across ages. Together with a sample-barcoded 5' primer, a J-beta primer mix was included in a second PCR lasting about 6 to 11 cycles. From the 5' RACE reads, TCRdb called clonotypes with MiXCR, one entry per CDR3 protein. The table has about 1,500,000 distinct CDR3 sequences, roughly 40% seen once. The specimen was blood. The receptors shown here come from a woman aged 18-35 years in good health.

The CDR3 nucleotides are TGCAGTGCTAGAGGGCAGGGCGGGTTCTCCTACGAGCAGTACTTC. Its protein is CSARGQGGFSYEQYF. The chain links TRBV20-1 to TRBJ2-7, with D perhaps matching TRBD1 or TRBD2 (5 bases each). From germline, CDR1 is DFQATT and CDR2 SNEGSKA (reference sequence). Between the trimmed V and J ends, which lost 1 base and 0 bases, there was a span of 13 bases. The CDR3 is 15 amino acids.

The V call is TRBV7-2, the J call TRBJ2-1, with 13 bases that match TRBD2. The V gene's germline CDR1 is SGHTA and CDR2 FQGNSA. Trimming took 0 bases from V and 3 from J; bases not matched to a gene: 5. This CDR3 is built from 18 residues. CDR3 DNA sequence: TGTGCCAGCAGCTTAGCGCTGGGACTAGCGGGGAACTACAATGAGCAGTTCTTC. Translating it yields CASSLALGLAGNYNEQFF.

A few counts support this clonotype. CDR3 nucleotide sequence: TGCGCCAGCAGCGGAGGGGGACTAGCGGGCCGTTACGAGCAGTACTTC. Protein sequence: CASSGGGLAGRYEQYF. V is TRBV5-1 and J is TRBJ2-5; TRBD2 matches at 12 bases. The DNA end is more similar to TRBJ2-7, so the J call may be wrong. This CDR3 spans 16 amino acids. In germline, CDR1 is SGHRS, CDR2 YFSETQ.

This clonotype was observed a handful of times. The chain's CDR3 is CASSPLMSGAGSNQPQHF. In nucleotides, the CDR3 is TGTGCCAGCAGTCCCCTTATGTCAGGGGCAGGTAGCAATCAGCCCCAGCATTTT. This chain joins TRBV6-1 and TRBJ1-5, with D possibly TRBD1 on 6 matching bases. CDR3 length: 18 residues. V lost 5 bases, J lost 0 bases, and 20 bases lay in between. Germline V CDR1 and CDR2: MNHNS, SASEGT.

The table lists this clonotype with a few counts. The chain carries TRBV6-1 and TRBJ2-7; 9 bases fit TRBD1. Germline lookup yields CDR1 MNHNS and CDR2 SASEGT. This CDR3 is 13 amino acids long. V dropped 2 bases and J dropped 6; count of bases not matched to a gene: 2. The CDR3 sequence is CASSEWDRAEQYF. CDR3 coding DNA: TGTGCCAGCAGTGAATGGGACAGGGCCGAGCAGTACTTC.

This clonotype was detected a few times. This chain links TRBV5-1 with TRBJ2-7; TRBD1 matches at 9 bases. Germline CDR1 is SGHRS and CDR2 is YFSETQ. This CDR3 has 13 residues. Unmatched junction bases numbered 4, after V lost 6 bases and J lost 3 bases. In DNA form, the CDR3 reads TGCGCCAGCAATGGGGGACAGGGCTACGAGCAGTACTTC. It is translated as CASNGGQGYEQYF. Full variable domain (remainder filled in from reference TRBV5-1 and TRBJ2-7): KAGVTQTPRYLIKTRGQQVTLSCSPISGHRSVSWYQQTPGQGLQFLFEYFSETQRNKGNFPGRFSGRQFSNSRSEMNVSTLELGDSALYLCASNGGQGYEQYFGPGTRLTVT.

CDR3 loop: CASSSPADTEAFF. CDR3 coding DNA: TGCGCCAGCAGCTCGCCCGCGGACACTGAAGCTTTCTTT. The chain uses TRBV4-1 and TRBJ1-1; D not certain. Trimming removed 5 bases from V and 3 bases from J, with 10 bases in between. Per germline, CDR1 MGHRA and CDR2 YSYEKL. There are 13 residues in the CDR3.

This clonotype has a handful of counts. The chain has TRBV27 and TRBJ1-2; 10 nucleotides line up with TRBD1. This CDR3 has 17 amino acids. Germline assignment: CDR1 MNHEY and CDR2 SMNVEV (reference sequence). The ends lost 4 bases at V and 2 bases at J; junction bases unmatched: 10. The CDR3 nucleotides are TGTGCCAGCAGTTCAGATCGACAGGGGGCAGAGAACTATGGCTACACCTTC. This encodes CASSSDRQGAENYGYTF.

This clonotype came up a few times. The chain is built from TRBV29-1 and TRBJ1-2, with 9 bases aligning to TRBD1. This CDR3 has 15 amino acids. The germline V gene has CDR1 SQVTM and CDR2 ANQGSEA. The V gene end was trimmed by 1 base and the J gene end by 3 bases; junction bases not matched to a gene: 6. CDR3 amino acids: CSVEGDRVFDYGYTF. In DNA, the CDR3 is TGCAGCGTTGAAGGGGACAGGGTTTTTGACTATGGCTACACCTTC. Together with reference TRBV29-1 and TRBJ1-2, the CDR3 gives the full variable domain: SAVISQKPSRDICQRGTSLTIQCQVDSQVTMMFWYRQQPGQSLTLIATANQGSEATYESGFVIDKFPISRPNLTFSTLTVSNMSPEDSSIYLCSVEGDRVFDYGYTFGSGTRLTVV.

At least ten counts were recorded for this clonotype. Germline is not matched at one junction end, which may reflect a read error. The chain has TRBV7-9 and TRBJ2-3, with D possibly TRBD2 on 5 matching bases. The CDR3 loop spans 13 amino acids. CDR1 is SEHNR, CDR2 FQNEAQ, per germline (reference sequence). The CDR3 DNA reads as TGCGCCAGCAGCTTGGCCGGGGAAGATACGCAGTATTTT. Translation gives CASSLAGEDTQYF.

On this clonotype itself: At one end, the junction sequence differs from germline, possibly due to a read error. The chain joins TRBV7-2 to TRBJ1-4; 9 nucleotides align to TRBD1. CDR3 length: 20 amino acids. CDR1 and CDR2 from the germline V gene are SGHTA and FQGNSA. The CDR3 loop is CVSSLARPLGTGLANEKLFF. In nucleotides, the CDR3 is TGTGTCAGCAGCTTAGCGCGGCCCTTAGGGACAGGGTTGGCTAATGAAAAACTGTTTTTT.

This clonotype was seen only a few times. The V gene is TRBV15, the J gene TRBJ1-4, with D tentatively TRBD1 (6 bases). V was cut by 5 bases and J by 8 bases, with 18 bases left in between. The length of the CDR3 is 15 residues. CDR1 LNHNV and CDR2 YYDKDF come from the germline V gene (reference sequence). This CDR3 is CATSVGQPPTEKLFF. The CDR3 nucleotides are TGTGCCACCAGCGTCGGACAGCCTCCGACCGAAAAACTGTTTTTT.

This clonotype has only a few counts. The chain employs TRBV20-1 and TRBJ2-3, with TRBD2 matching 10 bases. Germline CDR1 reads DFQATT; CDR2 reads SNEGSKA (reference sequence). There are 14 residues in the CDR3. Trimming cost V 6 bases and J 4 bases; bases outside gene matches: 7. CDR3 nucleotides: TGCAGTGCATCGCTAGCGGGAGTCGCAGATACGCAGTATTTT. As protein: CSASLAGVADTQYF.

This clonotype has a handful of counts. The chain combines TRBV6-1 with TRBJ2-1; 10 bases align to TRBD2. The germline V gene encodes CDR1 MNHNS and CDR2 SASEGT. Trimming removed 3 bases from V and 5 bases from J; junction bases left unmatched: 1. The CDR3 length is 14 residues. CDR3 region: CASSELAGDNEQFF. As DNA, the CDR3 is TGTGCCAGCAGTGAGCTAGCGGGGGACAATGAGCAGTTCTTC.

The J gene is TRBJ2-4, the V gene TRBV12-3 or TRBV12-4; TRBD1 aligns across 12 bases. The J call may be in error: the DNA end matches TRBJ2-7 better. This CDR3 comprises 15 residues. CDR3 sequence (DNA): TGTGCCAGCAGTGTACCGGGACAGGGGGCGTCCGAGCAGTACTTC. As protein: CASSVPGQGASEQYF.

To note about this clonotype: This may arise from a read error, as a much more abundant clone is one base away. The chain couples TRBV5-1 to TRBJ2-5; 11 bases map to TRBD1. V lost 3 bases, J lost 1 base, and 11 bases stayed unmatched. CDR1 is SGHRS, CDR2 YFSETQ, per germline. The CDR3 is 18 amino acids. CDR3 in DNA: TGCGCCAGCAGCTCAGGACAGGGGGCAAATACGTGCCAAGAGACCCAGTACTTC. This sequence encodes CASSSGQGANTCQETQYF. The full variable domain, with the rest looked up from reference TRBV5-1 and TRBJ2-5, is KAGVTQTPRYLIKTRGQQVTLSCSPISGHRSVSWYQQTPGQGLQFLFEYFSETQRNKGNFPGRFSGRQFSNSRSEMNVSTLELGDSALYLCASSSGQGANTCQETQYFGPGTRLLVL.

The chain uses TRBV7-9 and TRBJ1-2; TRBD1 matches at 7 bases. V lost 5 bases, J lost 3 bases, and 6 bases stayed unmatched. This CDR3 is built from 14 residues. Germline CDR1 SEHNR, CDR2 FQNEAQ (reference sequence). Here the CDR3 DNA reads TGTGCCAGCAGCCCGACAGGGATAGACTATGGCTACACCTTC. This translates into CASSPTGIDYGYTF.

As concerns this clonotype: One end of the junction varies from germline; a read error may be responsible. The chain recombines TRBV6-1 with TRBJ1-2; D may be TRBD1 (5 bases). The CDR3 runs to 14 residues. Germline loops: CDR1 MNHNS, CDR2 SASEGT. The chain's CDR3 is CASSLPPGDYSYTF. DNA of the CDR3: TGTGCCAGCAGTCTACCTCCCGGGGACTATAGCTACACCTTC.

The chain uses TRBV6-1 and TRBJ1-5, with D tentatively TRBD1 (6 bases). There are 15 residues in the CDR3. Germline V CDR1 and CDR2: MNHNS, SASEGT. V was shortened by 4 bases and J by 0 bases, with 10 bases between the two germline ends. The CDR3 bases are TGTGCCAGCAGTGGGCAGGGGAATAGCAATCAGCCCCAGCATTTT. The encoded protein is CASSGQGNSNQPQHF.

J is TRBJ2-3 and V is TRBV4-2; 7 bases map to TRBD1. Germline CDR1 LGHNA, CDR2 YNFKEQ. Losses at the gene ends were 3 bases for V and 6 bases for J; bases not matched to a gene: 6. This CDR3 region has 14 residues. CDR3 nucleotides: TGTGCCAGCAGCCAGCCACAGGGGAAGGATACGCAGTATTTT. The encoded protein is CASSQPQGKDTQYF.

The rearrangement links TRBV28 to TRBJ2-1; 8 nucleotides align to TRBD2. Germline V gene data show CDR1 as MDHEN and CDR2 as SYDVKM. The CDR3 consists of 16 residues. With V trimmed by 1 base and J by 7 bases, 9 bases remained unmatched. This CDR3 reads CASSLSSSGSWNEQFF. The CDR3 DNA sequence: TGTGCCAGCAGTTTATCATCCAGCGGGAGTTGGAATGAGCAGTTCTTC.

The V call is TRBV20-1, the J call TRBJ2-3; D is possibly TRBD2 (6 bases). The CDR3 runs 18 residues. Germline lookup yields CDR1 DFQATT and CDR2 SNEGSKA (reference sequence). The V and J ends lost 1 base and 7 bases respectively, with 27 bases between them. CDR3 sequence: CSARAPRPDVRDDNTQYF. DNA for the CDR3: TGCAGTGCTAGAGCGCCCCGCCCGGATGTGCGGGACGATAATACGCAGTATTTT.

The CDR3 DNA follows: TGTGCCAGCAGTGTAGAGGACAGGTCGGGAGGCTACACCTTC. Encoded protein: CASSVEDRSGGYTF. The chain is built from TRBV28 and TRBJ1-2; 7 positions agree with TRBD1. The CDR3 contains 14 residues. V dropped 5 bases and J dropped 8; count of bases not matched to a gene: 11. Germline V gene lookup returns CDR1 MDHEN and CDR2 SYDVKM.

CDR3 loop: CSARGQGSSYEQYF. The CDR3 DNA follows: TGCAGTGCTAGAGGTCAGGGCAGCTCCTACGAGCAGTACTTC. This rearrangement joins TRBV20-1 to TRBJ2-7; a possible D gene is TRBD1 (5 bases). With 1 base removed from V and 0 bases from J, the gap between germline ends came to 10 bases. CDR3 size: 14 residues. CDR1 is DFQATT and CDR2 is SNEGSKA in the germline V gene (reference sequence).

The V gene is TRBV12-3 or TRBV12-4, the J gene TRBJ2-1; 7 nucleotides agree with TRBD1. CDR3 size: 12 residues. V shed 6 bases and J 9 bases; nucleotides not matched to a gene: 5. CDR3 amino acids: CASRPTGAEQFF. The CDR3 DNA is TGTGCCAGCAGACCCACAGGGGCTGAGCAGTTCTTC.

This clonotype was counted a few times. This sequence joins TRBV29-1 and TRBJ2-1; D is unresolved. CDR3 size: 13 residues. V lost 0 bases and J lost 11, with 14 bases in between. CDR1 is SQVTM and CDR2 is ANQGSEA in the germline V gene. The chain's CDR3 is CSVEDPESTKQFF. As DNA, the CDR3 is TGCAGCGTTGAAGATCCGGAGTCTACGAAGCAGTTCTTC.

The chain carries TRBV20-1 and TRBJ2-4; D gene uncertain. Matching the DNA end better, TRBJ2-7 makes the J call doubtful. There are 14 residues in the CDR3. Germline V gene sequence: CDR1 DFQATT, CDR2 SNEGSKA (reference sequence). CDR3 protein: CSARPQVLGYEQYF. CDR3 in DNA: TGCAGTGCTAGACCCCAAGTCCTGGGATACGAGCAGTACTTC.

This clonotype was seen a few times. V usage is TRBV7-6 and J usage is TRBJ2-7, with D hard to call. CDR1 is SGHVS and CDR2 is FNYEAQ in the germline V gene. The CDR3 contains 16 residues. V was clipped by 7 bases and J by 6 bases, with 25 bases between them. As DNA, the CDR3 is TGTGCCAGCACCCCCTCAGTGGATAGGGCAATTGGCGAGCAGTACTTC. Translated, it gives CASTPSVDRAIGEQYF.

This clonotype was detected a few times. The V call is TRBV11-3, the J call TRBJ2-3; D gene unclear. CDR3 size: 13 residues. V dropped 5 bases and J dropped 1 base, with 7 bases sitting between them. The germline V gene has CDR1 SGHNT and CDR2 YENEEA. The CDR3 reads CASSRARTDTQYF. The CDR3 DNA sequence: TGTGCCAGCAGCCGTGCGCGCACAGATACGCAGTATTTT.

This chain uses TRBV30 with TRBJ2-4; D is ambiguous. In germline, CDR1 is GTSNPN, CDR2 SVGIG (reference sequence). The V and J ends lost 2 bases and 0 bases respectively, with 5 bases between them. The CDR3 covers 13 residues. In DNA, the CDR3 is TGTGCCTGGAGTCCGGTAGCCAAAAACATTCAGTACTTC. Protein: CAWSPVAKNIQYF.

This chain uses TRBV7-9 with TRBJ2-4, with TRBD1 matching 7 bases. TRBJ2-7 matches the DNA end more closely, so the J call is doubtful. Germline V lookup: CDR1 SEHNR, CDR2 FQNEAQ (reference sequence). This CDR3 has 14 amino acids. The CDR3 reads CASSLSGQVVEQYF. The CDR3 region has the DNA TGTGCCAGCAGCTTATCCGGACAGGTGGTCGAGCAGTACTTC.